The clone carrying this T cell receptor (beta chain) was observed a few times. Its antigen is unknown. The junction had 9 bases not matched to a gene; V was cut back by 1 base and J by 6 bases. Per the germline V gene, CDR1 is DFQATT and CDR2 is SNEGSKA (reference sequence). The CDR3 spans 17 residues. The data derive from a study of post-analysis software for immune sequencing data. Study-wide results and limits: With TRBV5-6, TRBV5-1 and TRBV20-1 included, 4 or 5 TRBV segments were more frequent in patients than in controls.

The library was made from cDNA and included unique molecular identifiers. MiXCR was run by TCRdb on the PCR reads, yielding one entry per CDR3 protein. The sample includes roughly 730,000 distinct CDR3 sequences, roughly 27% of them seen just once. The origin of this receptor is a girl aged 5-17 years with multiple sclerosis. The chain joins TRBV20-1 to TRBJ2-4; TRBD2 matches 13 bases. Input material: blood. CDR3 DNA sequence: TGCAGTGCTAGAGGTCGCACTAGCGGGAGGGCCGGAAACATTCAGTACTTC. Translating gives CSARGRTSGRAGNIQYF.